Listed below are T cell receptor beta chains from one sample, sequenced in a study of cytomegalovirus exposure and HLA in healthy donors. Method: immunoSEQ multiplex PCR; TCRdb's copy keeps in-frame clones and lacks some. The table shows about 150,000 clones, with 60% to 85% occurring only once. Input material: PBMCs. Receptors originate from a woman aged 40 to 50 in good health and CMV-seronegative. CDR3s include the opening cysteine and the closing phenylalanine or tryptophan. A D gene is named only where the DNA matches it firmly. Not every row has a clone size; where given, it reads once, few, many or a size class.

D gene: TRBD1
clone size: once
V gene: TRBV12-5
CDR3 length: 14
J gene: TRBJ2-7
CDR3 DNA: TGTGCTAGTGGTATATCGGACAGGGATTGCGAGCAGTACTTC
CDR3 protein: CASGISDRDCEQYF

D gene: NA
clone size: NA
V gene: TRBV19
CDR3 length: 12
J gene: TRBJ2-3
CDR3 DNA: TGTGCCAGTAGTACGCGTACAGATACGCAGTATTTT
CDR3 protein: CASSTRTDTQYF

D gene: NA
clone size: NA
V gene: TRBV5-1
CDR3 length: 13
J gene: TRBJ1-3
CDR3 DNA: TGCGCCAGCAGTCTCCGCACGAGGAGCACCATATATTTT
CDR3 protein: CASSLRTRSTIYF

D gene: TRBD1
clone size: NA
V gene: TRBV11-2
CDR3 length: 13
J gene: TRBJ1-5
CDR3 DNA: TGTGCCAGCAGCCCGGACAGGAATCAGCCCCAGCATTTT
CDR3 protein: CASSPDRNQPQHF

D gene: TRBD2
clone size: NA
V gene: TRBV5-4
CDR3 length: 16
J gene: TRBJ2-3
CDR3 DNA: TGTGCCAGCAGCGCGGGGACTAGCGGGAGCACAGATACGCAGTATTTT
CDR3 protein: CASSAGTSGSTDTQYF

D gene: TRBD2
clone size: NA
V gene: TRBV27
CDR3 length: 14
J gene: TRBJ2-7
CDR3 DNA: TGTGCCCGCCCTCACCCTAGCGGGGGGTCCGAGCAGTACTTC
CDR3 protein: CARPHPSGGSEQYF

D gene: TRBD1
clone size: NA
V gene: TRBV5-1
CDR3 length: 14
J gene: TRBJ2-7
CDR3 DNA: TGCGCCAGCAGCTTTGGACAGGGGTCCTACGAGCAGTACTTC
CDR3 protein: CASSFGQGSYEQYF

D gene: TRBD1
clone size: once
V gene: TRBV2
CDR3 length: 13
J gene: TRBJ1-1
CDR3 DNA: TGTGCCAGCAGTGAGGTAACAGGGGGAGAAGCTTTCTTT
CDR3 protein: CASSEVTGGEAFF

D gene: NA
clone size: few
V gene: TRBV5-1
CDR3 length: 15
J gene: TRBJ1-4
CDR3 DNA: TGCGCCAGCAGCTTGGCTATGGACAGTTATGAAAAACTGTTTTTT
CDR3 protein: CASSLAMDSYEKLFF

D gene: TRBD1
clone size: NA
V gene: TRBV6-5
CDR3 length: 14
J gene: TRBJ1-3
CDR3 DNA: TGTGCCGTCAGCCGGGACAGCTCTGGAAACACCATATATTTT
CDR3 protein: CAVSRDSSGNTIYF

D gene: TRBD1
clone size: NA
V gene: TRBV6-1
CDR3 length: 15
J gene: TRBJ2-3
CDR3 DNA: TGTGCCAGCACCCCGCCCAGGGGGCAAACAGATACGCAGTATTTT
CDR3 protein: CASTPPRGQTDTQYF

D gene: NA
clone size: NA
V gene: TRBV6-5
CDR3 length: 15
J gene: TRBJ1-2
CDR3 DNA: TGTGCCAGCAAAACATACTCGGGGGGGGTTTATGGCTACACCTTC
CDR3 protein: CASKTYSGGVYGYTF

D gene: TRBD1
clone size: NA
V gene: TRBV5-1
CDR3 length: 15
J gene: TRBJ1-2
CDR3 DNA: TGCGCCAGCAGCCGGACAGGGGCGATGATGGGAGGCTACACCTTC
CDR3 protein: CASSRTGAMMGGYTF

D gene: NA
clone size: NA
V gene: TRBV12-2
CDR3 length: 15
J gene: TRBJ1-2
CDR3 DNA: TGTGCAAGTCGCTTAACTTTCCGCCGAGGGTATGGCTACACCTTC
CDR3 protein: CASRLTFRRGYGYTF

D gene: TRBD1
clone size: NA
V gene: TRBV4-1
CDR3 length: 15
J gene: TRBJ1-1
CDR3 DNA: TGCGCCAGCAGCCACAGCGACAGGGGGAACACTGAAGCTTTCTTT
CDR3 protein: CASSHSDRGNTEAFF

D gene: TRBD1
clone size: NA
V gene: TRBV6-5
CDR3 length: 14
J gene: TRBJ2-1
CDR3 DNA: TGTGCCAGCAGTCGAAAAGGGGGCAGAGGGGAGCAGTTCTTC
CDR3 protein: CASSRKGGRGEQFF

D gene: NA
clone size: NA
V gene: TRBV7-9
CDR3 length: 16
J gene: TRBJ1-5
CDR3 DNA: TGTGCCAGCAGTCGTCCAGGGGAAGGAGTTGGTCAGCCCCAGCATTTT
CDR3 protein: CASSRPGEGVGQPQHF

D gene: NA
clone size: NA
V gene: TRBV6-5
CDR3 length: 15
J gene: TRBJ2-2
CDR3 DNA: TGTGCCAGCAGTTATCTCAGGGGGAGGACCGGGGAGCTGTTTTTT
CDR3 protein: CASSYLRGRTGELFF

D gene: NA
clone size: NA
V gene: TRBV5-4
CDR3 length: 14
J gene: TRBJ2-5
CDR3 DNA: TGTGCCAGCAGCGCAGGTTTCGGATCGGAGACCCAGTACTTC
CDR3 protein: CASSAGFGSETQYF

D gene: TRBD2
clone size: NA
V gene: TRBV5-1
CDR3 length: 16
J gene: TRBJ2-1
CDR3 DNA: TGCGCCAGCAGCTTGAGGACTAGCGGGAGTGATAATGAGCAGTTCTTC
CDR3 protein: CASSLRTSGSDNEQFF

D gene: TRBD2
clone size: NA
V gene: TRBV9
CDR3 length: 15
J gene: TRBJ2-1
CDR3 DNA: TGTGCCAGCAGCGCAACTAGCGGGGGGTGGAATGAGCAGTTCTTC
CDR3 protein: CASSATSGGWNEQFF

D gene: TRBD1
clone size: NA
V gene: TRBV6-1
CDR3 length: 14
J gene: TRBJ1-5
CDR3 DNA: TGTGCCAGCAGCGGACAGGGTCTCAATCAGCCCCAGCATTTT
CDR3 protein: CASSGQGLNQPQHF

D gene: NA
clone size: NA
V gene: TRBV6-6
CDR3 length: 15
J gene: TRBJ2-7
CDR3 DNA: TGTGCCAGCAGTCCGCTGCACCCTAGTCCCTACGAGCAGTACTTC
CDR3 protein: CASSPLHPSPYEQYF

D gene: NA
clone size: NA
V gene: TRBV5-1
CDR3 length: 16
J gene: TRBJ2-6
CDR3 DNA: TGCGCCAGCAGCCGGGAACCCCCGTCTGGGGCCAACGTCCTGACTTTC
CDR3 protein: CASSREPPSGANVLTF

D gene: TRBD1
clone size: NA
V gene: TRBV5-1
CDR3 length: 15
J gene: TRBJ1-2
CDR3 DNA: TGCGCCAGCAGCTTGGTTGGAGGGGGCAACTATGGCTACACCTTC
CDR3 protein: CASSLVGGGNYGYTF

D gene: NA
clone size: NA
V gene: TRBV7-9
CDR3 length: 16
J gene: TRBJ2-7
CDR3 DNA: TGTGCCAGCAGCTCAAAACGGCCAAGGGAGTACTACGAGCAGTACTTC
CDR3 protein: CASSSKRPREYYEQYF

D gene: NA
clone size: NA
V gene: TRBV19
CDR3 length: 14
J gene: TRBJ2-6
CDR3 DNA: TGTGCCAGTAGTCTGAGCTCTGGGGCCAACGTCCTGACTTTC
CDR3 protein: CASSLSSGANVLTF

D gene: NA
clone size: few
V gene: TRBV29-1
CDR3 length: 12
J gene: TRBJ2-5
CDR3 DNA: TGCAGCGTTGAATACCCTCGGGAGACCCAGTACTTC
CDR3 protein: CSVEYPRETQYF

D gene: TRBD2
clone size: NA
V gene: TRBV10-1
CDR3 length: 15
J gene: TRBJ2-3
CDR3 DNA: TGCGCCAGCAGCCCGGGGGGGAGTAGCACAGATACGCAGTATTTT
CDR3 protein: CASSPGGSSTDTQYF

D gene: TRBD1
clone size: NA
V gene: TRBV5-4
CDR3 length: 14
J gene: TRBJ1-2
CDR3 DNA: TGTGCCAGCAGCTACCCGACAGGGGGGGGTGGCTACACCTTC
CDR3 protein: CASSYPTGGGGYTF

D gene: NA
clone size: NA
V gene: TRBV7-8
CDR3 length: 16
J gene: TRBJ1-6
CDR3 DNA: TGTGCCAGCAGCTTAGCTGGAGGGTTTGGTAATTCACCCCTCCACTTT
CDR3 protein: CASSLAGGFGNSPLHF

D gene: TRBD1
clone size: NA
V gene: TRBV4-2
CDR3 length: 17
J gene: TRBJ2-5
CDR3 DNA: TGTGCCAGCAGCCGCTCTAAGGGGGCTAAGGCCTTGGAGACCCAGTACTTC
CDR3 protein: CASSRSKGAKALETQYF

D gene: TRBD1
clone size: NA
V gene: TRBV6-6
CDR3 length: 15
J gene: TRBJ2-2
CDR3 DNA: TGTGCCAGCAGTTACTCTAGGACAGGGTCCGGGGAGCTGTTTTTT
CDR3 protein: CASSYSRTGSGELFF

D gene: TRBD2
clone size: NA
V gene: TRBV19
CDR3 length: 14
J gene: TRBJ2-5
CDR3 DNA: TGTGCCAGTAGCTACGGGACTACCCAAGAGACCCAGTACTTC
CDR3 protein: CASSYGTTQETQYF

D gene: TRBD2
clone size: NA
V gene: TRBV27
CDR3 length: 12
J gene: TRBJ2-1
CDR3 DNA: TGTGCCAGCAGCCCCGCCGGGAGGGAGCAGTTCTTC
CDR3 protein: CASSPAGREQFF

D gene: TRBD1
clone size: NA
V gene: TRBV28
CDR3 length: 15
J gene: TRBJ1-2
CDR3 DNA: TGTGCCAGCAGCATGACACAGGGGGCTGGCTATGGCTACACCTTC
CDR3 protein: CASSMTQGAGYGYTF

D gene: TRBD1
clone size: NA
V gene: TRBV5-1
CDR3 length: 13
J gene: TRBJ2-7
CDR3 DNA: TGCGCCAGTCGGGACAGAACCTCCTACGAGCAGTACTTC
CDR3 protein: CASRDRTSYEQYF

D gene: NA
clone size: once
V gene: TRBV27
CDR3 length: 14
J gene: TRBJ2-7
CDR3 DNA: TGTGCCAGCAGTTTATCGCAGTCCATCGACGAGCAGTACTTC
CDR3 protein: CASSLSQSIDEQYF

D gene: TRBD1
clone size: NA
V gene: TRBV28
CDR3 length: 13
J gene: TRBJ1-2
CDR3 DNA: TGTGCCAGCAGGACAGGGGGCTTTTATGGCTACACCTTC
CDR3 protein: CASRTGGFYGYTF

D gene: NA
clone size: NA
V gene: TRBV13
CDR3 length: 16
J gene: TRBJ2-7
CDR3 DNA: TGTGCCAGCAGCTTAAGAGGGGCGGGACCTTCTATCGAGCAGTACTTC
CDR3 protein: CASSLRGAGPSIEQYF

D gene: TRBD2
clone size: NA
V gene: TRBV6-5
CDR3 length: 14
J gene: TRBJ2-7
CDR3 DNA: TGTGCCAGCAGTTCCCGAGCGGGAGCCTACGAGCAGTACTTC
CDR3 protein: CASSSRAGAYEQYF

D gene: NA
clone size: NA
V gene: TRBV7-9
CDR3 length: 15
J gene: TRBJ1-1
CDR3 DNA: TGTGCCAGCAGCTCGGCGGGGGTTCGGGAAAATGAAGCTTTCTTT
CDR3 protein: CASSSAGVRENEAFF

D gene: NA
clone size: NA
V gene: TRBV4-1
CDR3 length: 15
J gene: TRBJ2-5
CDR3 DNA: TGCGCCAGCAGCCTAAGACAGGGAGGCCAAGAGACCCAGTACTTC
CDR3 protein: CASSLRQGGQETQYF

D gene: NA
clone size: NA
V gene: TRBV28
CDR3 length: 16
J gene: TRBJ2-7
CDR3 DNA: TGTGCCAGCAGTCGCAGGGGTAGCGCGGCCTACTACGAGCAGTACTTC
CDR3 protein: CASSRRGSAAYYEQYF

D gene: NA
clone size: NA
V gene: TRBV5-1
CDR3 length: 16
J gene: TRBJ2-6
CDR3 DNA: TGCGCCAGCAGCTTGGAACAAATCTCTGGGGCCAACGTCCTGACTTTC
CDR3 protein: CASSLEQISGANVLTF

D gene: NA
clone size: NA
V gene: TRBV5-1
CDR3 length: 15
J gene: TRBJ1-6
CDR3 DNA: TGCGCCAGCAGCTTGGAAGGGGAACGGCATTCACCCCTCCACTTT
CDR3 protein: CASSLEGERHSPLHF

D gene: TRBD1
clone size: few
V gene: TRBV5-4
CDR3 length: 16
J gene: TRBJ1-1
CDR3 DNA: TGTGCCAGCAGCTCACCGGGGACAGGGGGCCGAACTGAAGCTTTCTTT
CDR3 protein: CASSSPGTGGRTEAFF

D gene: NA
clone size: NA
V gene: TRBV6-6
CDR3 length: 14
J gene: TRBJ1-5
CDR3 DNA: TGTGCCAGCAGTTACGGACAGCCCAATCAGCCCCAGCATTTT
CDR3 protein: CASSYGQPNQPQHF

D gene: TRBD1
clone size: NA
V gene: TRBV28
CDR3 length: 14
J gene: TRBJ1-5
CDR3 DNA: TGTGCCACCCAGGGGGCTGATAGCAATCAGCCCCAGCATTTT
CDR3 protein: CATQGADSNQPQHF

D gene: TRBD2
clone size: few
V gene: TRBV5-1
CDR3 length: 15
J gene: TRBJ2-1
CDR3 DNA: TGCGCCAGCAGCGACCGGACTAGCGGGGATAATGAGCAGTTCTTC
CDR3 protein: CASSDRTSGDNEQFF